This T cell receptor (beta chain) was found in a study of CD8 T cells in ankylosing spondylitis. V was shortened by 5 bases and J by 0 bases, with 10 bases between the two germline ends. The CDR3 has 14 amino acids. In germline, CDR1 is SEHNR, CDR2 FQNEAQ (reference sequence). Study-level results: Peripheral blood held disease-linked clones only at relatively low frequency, and these were CD8+. Reportedly, significant enrichment of disease-linked clones occurred in matched ankylosing spondylitis synovial fluid. In ankylosing spondylitis blood, a motif of roughly 8 highly homologous TCR beta variants appeared characteristic.

A note on this clonotype: Its specificity is not known.

It was by quantitative 5'-RACE with molecular barcodes that TCR beta libraries were made. TCRdb re-derived calls from the 5' RACE reads in MiXCR, one entry per CDR3 protein. In the table there are fewer than 450,000 distinct CDR3 sequences, more than 15% of which are singletons. The chain recombines TRBV7-9 with TRBJ1-1; no clear D. Sequences were obtained from blood, either unsorted or a sorted T cell fraction (not recorded which). The TCR sequence derives from a male donor with ankylosing spondylitis. In nucleotides, the CDR3 is TGTGCCAGCAGCCCTTCGACGGTGAACACTGAAGCTTTCTTT. Its translation: CASSPSTVNTEAFF.